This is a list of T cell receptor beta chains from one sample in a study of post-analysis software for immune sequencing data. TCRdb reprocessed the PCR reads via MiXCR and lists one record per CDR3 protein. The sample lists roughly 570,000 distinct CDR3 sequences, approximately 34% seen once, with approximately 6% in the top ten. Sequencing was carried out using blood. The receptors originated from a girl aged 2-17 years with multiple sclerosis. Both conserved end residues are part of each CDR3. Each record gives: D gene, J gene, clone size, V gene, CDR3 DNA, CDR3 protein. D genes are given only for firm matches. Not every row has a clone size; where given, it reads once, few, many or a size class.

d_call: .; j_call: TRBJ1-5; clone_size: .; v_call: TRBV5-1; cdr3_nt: TGCGCCAGCAGCCAAATGGGGGGTCAGCCCCAGCATTTT; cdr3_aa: CASSQMGGQPQHF
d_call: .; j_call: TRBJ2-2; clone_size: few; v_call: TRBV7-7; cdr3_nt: TGTGCCAGCAGCTTCGGCGGGACTGGAAACACCGGGGAGCTGTTTTTT; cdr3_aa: CASSFGGTGNTGELFF
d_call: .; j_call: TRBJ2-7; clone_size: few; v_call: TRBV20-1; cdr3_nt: TGCAGTGCTAGAGATCTTGGCGGAGATTACGAGCAGTACTTC; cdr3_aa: CSARDLGGDYEQYF
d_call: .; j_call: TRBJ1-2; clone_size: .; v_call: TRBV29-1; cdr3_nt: TGCAGCGTTGGGGGGTCGAACTATGGCTACACCTTC; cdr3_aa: CSVGGSNYGYTF
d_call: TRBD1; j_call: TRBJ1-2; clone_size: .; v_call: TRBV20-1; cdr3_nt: TGCAGTGCTAGAGATGGGGGACAGGGTTATGGCTACACCTTC; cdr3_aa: CSARDGGQGYGYTF
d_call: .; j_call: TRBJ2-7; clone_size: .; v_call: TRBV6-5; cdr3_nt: TGTGCCAGCAGTTACTCTTTAGGGGGGCAGGGTTCCCACGAGCAGTACTTC; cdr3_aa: CASSYSLGGQGSHEQYF
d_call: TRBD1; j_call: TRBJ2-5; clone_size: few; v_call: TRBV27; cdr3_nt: TGTGCCAGCAGTTTCCTAGGACAGGGGAAGGAAGAGACCCAGTACTTC; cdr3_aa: CASSFLGQGKEETQYF
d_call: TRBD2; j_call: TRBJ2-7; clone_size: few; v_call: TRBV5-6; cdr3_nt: TGTGCCAGCAGCTTGACCGGGACTAGCGGCAAATACGAGCAGTACTTC; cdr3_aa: CASSLTGTSGKYEQYF
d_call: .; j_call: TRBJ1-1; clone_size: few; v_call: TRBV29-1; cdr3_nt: TGCAGCGTTGAAGAGAAAGCTTTCTTT; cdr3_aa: CSVEEKAFF
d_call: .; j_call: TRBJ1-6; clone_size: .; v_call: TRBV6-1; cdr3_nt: TGTGCCAGTGGTACTCTGGACAGCTATAATTCACCCCTCCACTTT; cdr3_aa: CASGTLDSYNSPLHF
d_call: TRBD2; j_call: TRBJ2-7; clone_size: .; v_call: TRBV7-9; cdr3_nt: TGTGCCAGCTCTCTAGCGGGGACGTCTGGCGAGCAGTACTTC; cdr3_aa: CASSLAGTSGEQYF
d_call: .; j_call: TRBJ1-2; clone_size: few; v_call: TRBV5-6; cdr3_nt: TGTGCCAGCAGCTTGGACCGGGGTGGCTACACCTTC; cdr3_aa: CASSLDRGGYTF
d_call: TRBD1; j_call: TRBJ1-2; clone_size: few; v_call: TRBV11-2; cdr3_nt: TGTGCCAGCAGCGTCGCCGGGACAGCGAACTATGGCTACACCTTC; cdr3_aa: CASSVAGTANYGYTF
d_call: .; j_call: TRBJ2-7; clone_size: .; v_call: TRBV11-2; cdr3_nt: TGTGCCAGCATGAGATCAGGGGGGTACGAGCAGTACTTC; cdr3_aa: CASMRSGGYEQYF
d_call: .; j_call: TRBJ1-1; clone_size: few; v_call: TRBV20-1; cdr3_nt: TGCAGTGCTAGAGATAATAAGCGGTACACTGAAGCTTTCTTT; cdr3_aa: CSARDNKRYTEAFF
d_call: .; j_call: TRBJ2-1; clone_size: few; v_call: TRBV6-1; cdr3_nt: TGTGCCAGCAGGTTCAGGGGTACCTACAATGAGCAGTTCTTC; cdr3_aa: CASRFRGTYNEQFF
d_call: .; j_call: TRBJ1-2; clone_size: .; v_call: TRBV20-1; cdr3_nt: TGCAGTGCTAGTCCCCCCGACAGGACAAACTATGGCTACACCTTC; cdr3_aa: CSASPPDRTNYGYTF
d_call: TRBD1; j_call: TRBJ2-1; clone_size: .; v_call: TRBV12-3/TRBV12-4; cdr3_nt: TGTGCCAGCAGTTTAGGGGTCGGGACAGGGCCTTACAATGAGCAGTTCTTC; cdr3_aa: CASSLGVGTGPYNEQFF
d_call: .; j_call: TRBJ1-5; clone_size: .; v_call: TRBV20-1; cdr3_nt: TGCAGTGCTAGTCCGGGGGTTAGCAATCAGCCCCAGCATTTT; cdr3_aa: CSASPGVSNQPQHF
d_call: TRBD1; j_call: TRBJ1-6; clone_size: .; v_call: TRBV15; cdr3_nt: TGTGCCACCAGCAGAGACGTAGGGACAGGGGGATTTTCACCCCTCCACTTT; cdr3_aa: CATSRDVGTGGFSPLHF
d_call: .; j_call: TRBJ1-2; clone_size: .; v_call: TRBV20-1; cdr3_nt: TGCAGTGCTCGACCCTATTGGCGGGGTGTGTCTAACTATGGCTACACCTTC; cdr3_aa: CSARPYWRGVSNYGYTF
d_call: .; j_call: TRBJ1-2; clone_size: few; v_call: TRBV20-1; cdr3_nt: TGCAGTGCTTTTGACCGGGTCGATGGGTATGGCTACACCTTC; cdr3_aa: CSAFDRVDGYGYTF
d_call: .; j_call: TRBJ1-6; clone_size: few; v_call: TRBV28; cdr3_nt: TGTGCCAGCAACCGGAGGGAGGAGAGTTCACCCCTCCACTTT; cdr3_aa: CASNRREESSPLHF
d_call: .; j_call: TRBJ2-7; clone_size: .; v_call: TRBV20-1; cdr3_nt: TGCAGTGCTAGGTTTATAGGCAGGGTAGGCTACGAGCAGTACTTC; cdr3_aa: CSARFIGRVGYEQYF
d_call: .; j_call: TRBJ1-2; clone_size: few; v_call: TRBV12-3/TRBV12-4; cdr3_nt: TGTGCCAGCAGTTTACGGAGCGGGGGGGATAGGAATGGCTACACCTTC; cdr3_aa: CASSLRSGGDRNGYTF
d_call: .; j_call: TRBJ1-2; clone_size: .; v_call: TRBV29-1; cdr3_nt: TGCAGCGTGGAGGGACGGGTTGGGGATGGCTACACCTTC; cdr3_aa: CSVEGRVGDGYTF
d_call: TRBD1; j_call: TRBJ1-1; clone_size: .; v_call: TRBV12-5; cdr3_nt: TGTGCTAGTGGTTTGGGGTTAACAGGGGAAGAAGCTTTCTTT; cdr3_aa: CASGLGLTGEEAFF
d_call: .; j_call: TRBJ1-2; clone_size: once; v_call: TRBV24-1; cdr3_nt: TGTGCCACCAGTGATGACCCCGGGACCCGTTTTAAGGGCTACACCTTC; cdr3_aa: CATSDDPGTRFKGYTF
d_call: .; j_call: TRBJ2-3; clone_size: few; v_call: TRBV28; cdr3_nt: TGTGCCAGCAATGCTGGTACGCAGTATTTT; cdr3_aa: CASNAGTQYF
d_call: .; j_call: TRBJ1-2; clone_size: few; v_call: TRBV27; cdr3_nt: TGTGCCAGCAGTTTATCCGGCTCCTATGGCTACACCTTC; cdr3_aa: CASSLSGSYGYTF
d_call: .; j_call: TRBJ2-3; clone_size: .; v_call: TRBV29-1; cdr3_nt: TGCAGCGTTGAAGGACACGTCACAGATACGCAGTATTTT; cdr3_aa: CSVEGHVTDTQYF
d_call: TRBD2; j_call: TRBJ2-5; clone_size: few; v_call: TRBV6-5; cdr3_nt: TGTGCCAGCAGTTACCAACAGGCTAGCGGGGGAGAGACCCAGTACTTC; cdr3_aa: CASSYQQASGGETQYF
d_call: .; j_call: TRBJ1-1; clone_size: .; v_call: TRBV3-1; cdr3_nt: TGTGCCAGCAGCGCCCGGAAGCGGGAACAGGACACTGAAGCTTTCTTT; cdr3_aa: CASSARKREQDTEAFF
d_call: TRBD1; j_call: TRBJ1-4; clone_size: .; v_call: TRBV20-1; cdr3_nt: TGCAGTGCTAACAGGGACAGAAGAACAACTAATGAAAAACTGTTTTTT; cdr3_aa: CSANRDRRTTNEKLFF
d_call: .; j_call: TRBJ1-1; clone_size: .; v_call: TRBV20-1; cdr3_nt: TGCAGTGCGGAGATCGGCAGGGCGTTTCTGACTGAAGCTTTCTTT; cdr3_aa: CSAEIGRAFLTEAFF
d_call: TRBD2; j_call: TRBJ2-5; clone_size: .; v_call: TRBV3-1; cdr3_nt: TGTGCCAGCAGCCAGGGGCCTGGTGGGCGGGGGGGCACAAAGACCCAGTACTTC; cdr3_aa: CASSQGPGGRGGTKTQYF
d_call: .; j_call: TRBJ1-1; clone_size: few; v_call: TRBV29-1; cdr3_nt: TGCAGCCCCAGTATGAACACTGAAGCTTTCTTT; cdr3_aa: CSPSMNTEAFF